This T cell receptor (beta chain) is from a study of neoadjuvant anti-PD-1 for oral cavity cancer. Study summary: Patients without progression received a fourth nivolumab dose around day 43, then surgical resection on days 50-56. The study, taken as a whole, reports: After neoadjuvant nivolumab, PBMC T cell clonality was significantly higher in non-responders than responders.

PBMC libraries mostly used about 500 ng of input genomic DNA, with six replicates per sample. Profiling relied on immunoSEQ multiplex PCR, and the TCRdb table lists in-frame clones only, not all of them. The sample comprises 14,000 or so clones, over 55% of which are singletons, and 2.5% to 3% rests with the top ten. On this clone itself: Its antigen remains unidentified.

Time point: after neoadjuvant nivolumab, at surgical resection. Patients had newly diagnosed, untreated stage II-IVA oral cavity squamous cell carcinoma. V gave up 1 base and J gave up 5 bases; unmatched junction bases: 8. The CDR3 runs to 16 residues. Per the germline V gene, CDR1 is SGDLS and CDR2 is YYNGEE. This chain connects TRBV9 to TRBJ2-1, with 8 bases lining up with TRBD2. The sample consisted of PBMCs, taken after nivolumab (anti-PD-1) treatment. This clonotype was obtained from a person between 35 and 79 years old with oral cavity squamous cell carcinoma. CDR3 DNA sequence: TGTGCCAGCAGCGTATATACGGGACTAGGGAACAATGAGCAGTTCTTC. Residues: CASSVYTGLGNNEQFF.